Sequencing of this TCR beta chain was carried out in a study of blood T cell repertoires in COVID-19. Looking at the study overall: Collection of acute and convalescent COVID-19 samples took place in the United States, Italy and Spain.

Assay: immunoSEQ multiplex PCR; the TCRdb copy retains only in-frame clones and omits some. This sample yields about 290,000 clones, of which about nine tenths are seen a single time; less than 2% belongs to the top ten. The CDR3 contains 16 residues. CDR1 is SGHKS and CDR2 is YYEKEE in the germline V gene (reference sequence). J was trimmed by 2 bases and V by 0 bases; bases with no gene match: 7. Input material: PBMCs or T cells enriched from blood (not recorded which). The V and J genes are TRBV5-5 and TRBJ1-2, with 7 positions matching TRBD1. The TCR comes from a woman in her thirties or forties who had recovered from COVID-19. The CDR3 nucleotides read TGTGCCAGCAGCTTGGCCATAAAACAGGGGAACTATGGCTACACCTTC. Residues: CASSLAIKQGNYGYTF.